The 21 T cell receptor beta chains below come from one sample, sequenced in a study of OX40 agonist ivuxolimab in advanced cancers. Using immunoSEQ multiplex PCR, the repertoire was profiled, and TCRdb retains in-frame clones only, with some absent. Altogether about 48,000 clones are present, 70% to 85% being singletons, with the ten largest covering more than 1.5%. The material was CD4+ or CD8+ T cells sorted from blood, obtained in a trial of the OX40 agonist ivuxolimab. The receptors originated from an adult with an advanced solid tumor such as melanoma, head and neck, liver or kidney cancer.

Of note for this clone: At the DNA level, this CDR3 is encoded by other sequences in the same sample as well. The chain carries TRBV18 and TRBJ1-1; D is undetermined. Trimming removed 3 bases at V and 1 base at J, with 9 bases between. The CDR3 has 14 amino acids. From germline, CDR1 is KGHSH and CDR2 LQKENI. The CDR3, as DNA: TGTGCCAGCTCACCCTCGGGAGGGAACACTGAAGCTTTCTTT. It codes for CASSPSGGNTEAFF.

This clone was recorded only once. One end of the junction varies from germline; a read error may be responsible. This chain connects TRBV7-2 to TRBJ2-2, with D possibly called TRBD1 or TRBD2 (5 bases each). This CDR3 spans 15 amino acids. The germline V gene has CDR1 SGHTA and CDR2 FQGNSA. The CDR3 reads CASSSGAERTRELFF. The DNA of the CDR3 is TGTGCCAGCAGCTCCGGGGCTGAACGCACCAGGGAGCTGTTTTTT.

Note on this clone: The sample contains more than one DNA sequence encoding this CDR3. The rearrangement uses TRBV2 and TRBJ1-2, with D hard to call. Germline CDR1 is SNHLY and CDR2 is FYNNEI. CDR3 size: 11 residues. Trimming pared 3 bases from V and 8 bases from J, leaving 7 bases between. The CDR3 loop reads CASSEESGYTF. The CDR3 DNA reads TGTGCCAGCAGTGAGGAAAGCGGCTACACCTTC.

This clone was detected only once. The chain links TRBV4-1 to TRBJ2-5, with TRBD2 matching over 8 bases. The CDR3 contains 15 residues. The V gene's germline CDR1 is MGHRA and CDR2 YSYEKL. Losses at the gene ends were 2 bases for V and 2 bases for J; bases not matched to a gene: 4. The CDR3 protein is CASSQLAGPQETQYF. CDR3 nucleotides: TGCGCCAGCAGCCAACTAGCGGGCCCGCAAGAGACCCAGTACTTC.

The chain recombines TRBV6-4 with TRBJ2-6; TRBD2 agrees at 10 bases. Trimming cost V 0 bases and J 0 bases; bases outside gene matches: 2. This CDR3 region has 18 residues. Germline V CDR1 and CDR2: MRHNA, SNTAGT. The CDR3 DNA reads TGTGCCAGCAGTGACTCGTCTAGCGGGGGCTCTGGGGCCAACGTCCTGACTTTC. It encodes CASSDSSSGGSGANVLTF.

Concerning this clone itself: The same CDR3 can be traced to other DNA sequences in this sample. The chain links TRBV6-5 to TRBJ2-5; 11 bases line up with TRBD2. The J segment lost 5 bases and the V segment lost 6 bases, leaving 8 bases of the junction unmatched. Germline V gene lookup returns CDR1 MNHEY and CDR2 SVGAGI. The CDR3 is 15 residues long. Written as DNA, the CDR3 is TGTGCCAGCAGATTAGCGGGGGGGCCTTGGGAGACCCAGTACTTC. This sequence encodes CASRLAGGPWETQYF.

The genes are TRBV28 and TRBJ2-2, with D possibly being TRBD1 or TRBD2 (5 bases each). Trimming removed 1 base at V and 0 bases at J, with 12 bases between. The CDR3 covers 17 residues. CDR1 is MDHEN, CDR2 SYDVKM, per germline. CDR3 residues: CASSLSQGVSNTGELFF. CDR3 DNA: TGTGCCAGCAGTTTATCCCAGGGAGTTTCGAACACCGGGGAGCTGTTTTTT.

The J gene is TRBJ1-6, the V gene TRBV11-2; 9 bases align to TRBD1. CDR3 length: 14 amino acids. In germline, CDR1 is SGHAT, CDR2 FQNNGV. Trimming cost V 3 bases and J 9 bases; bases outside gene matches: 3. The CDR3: CASSFQTGGSPLHF. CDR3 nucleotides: TGTGCCAGCAGCTTTCAGACAGGGGGTTCACCCCTCCACTTT. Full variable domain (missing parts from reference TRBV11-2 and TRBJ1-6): EAGVAQSPRYKIIEKRQSVAFWCNPISGHATLYWYQQILGQGPKLLIQFQNNGVVDDSQLPKDRFSAERLKGVDSTLKIQPAKLEDSAVYLCASSFQTGGSPLHFGNGTRLTVT.

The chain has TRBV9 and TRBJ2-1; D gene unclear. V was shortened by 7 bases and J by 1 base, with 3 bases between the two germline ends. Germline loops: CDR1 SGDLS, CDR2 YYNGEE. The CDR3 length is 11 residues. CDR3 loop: CASGSYNEQFF. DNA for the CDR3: TGTGCCAGCGGATCCTACAATGAGCAGTTCTTC.

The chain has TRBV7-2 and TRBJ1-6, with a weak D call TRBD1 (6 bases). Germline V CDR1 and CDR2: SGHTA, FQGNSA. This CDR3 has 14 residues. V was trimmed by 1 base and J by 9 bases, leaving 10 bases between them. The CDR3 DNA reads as TGTGCCAGCAGCTTAGGGGACAATGGTTCACCCCTCCACTTT. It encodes CASSLGDNGSPLHF.

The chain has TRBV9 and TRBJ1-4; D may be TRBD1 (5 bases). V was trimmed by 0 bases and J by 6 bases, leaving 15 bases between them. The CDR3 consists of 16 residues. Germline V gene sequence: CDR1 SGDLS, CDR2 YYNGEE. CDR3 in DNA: TGTGCCAGCAGCGTAGATGCTGGGGGAGGTCATGAAAAACTGTTTTTT. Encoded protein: CASSVDAGGGHEKLFF.

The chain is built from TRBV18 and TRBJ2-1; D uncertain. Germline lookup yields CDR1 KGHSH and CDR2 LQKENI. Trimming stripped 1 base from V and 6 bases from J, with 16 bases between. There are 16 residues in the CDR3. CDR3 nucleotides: TGTGCCAGCTCACCACTTTCGGCCAGTCGAGGCAATGAGCAGTTCTTC. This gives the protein CASSPLSASRGNEQFF.

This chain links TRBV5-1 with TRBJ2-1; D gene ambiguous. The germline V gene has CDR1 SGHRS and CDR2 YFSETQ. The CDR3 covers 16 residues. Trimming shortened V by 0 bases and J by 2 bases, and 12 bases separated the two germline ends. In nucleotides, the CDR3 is TGCGCCAGCAGCTTGGGGAGTGGCATCACCTACAATGAGCAGTTCTTC. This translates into CASSLGSGITYNEQFF. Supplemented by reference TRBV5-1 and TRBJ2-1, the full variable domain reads KAGVTQTPRYLIKTRGQQVTLSCSPISGHRSVSWYQQTPGQGLQFLFEYFSETQRNKGNFPGRFSGRQFSNSRSEMNVSTLELGDSALYLCASSLGSGITYNEQFFGPGTRLTVL.

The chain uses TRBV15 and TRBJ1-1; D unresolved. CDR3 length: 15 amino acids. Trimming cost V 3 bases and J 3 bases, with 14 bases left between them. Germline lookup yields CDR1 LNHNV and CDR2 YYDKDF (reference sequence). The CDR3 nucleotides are TGTGCCACCAGCAGGGGTAATAGTGGGTACACTGAAGCTTTCTTT. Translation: CATSRGNSGYTEAFF.

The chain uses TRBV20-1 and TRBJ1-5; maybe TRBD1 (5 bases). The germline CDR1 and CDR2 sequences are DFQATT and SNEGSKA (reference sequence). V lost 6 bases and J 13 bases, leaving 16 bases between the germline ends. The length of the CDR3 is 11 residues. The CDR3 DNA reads TGCAGTGCAGAGGAGGTGGGGGATCAGCATTTT. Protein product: CSAEEVGDQHF.

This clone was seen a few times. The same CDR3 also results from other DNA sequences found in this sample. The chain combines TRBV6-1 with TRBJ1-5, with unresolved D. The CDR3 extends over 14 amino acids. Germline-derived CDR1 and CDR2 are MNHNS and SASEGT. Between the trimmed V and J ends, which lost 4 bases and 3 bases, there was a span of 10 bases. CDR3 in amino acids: CASSGGGSNQPQHF. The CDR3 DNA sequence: TGTGCCAGCAGTGGGGGAGGTTCCAATCAGCCCCAGCATTTT.

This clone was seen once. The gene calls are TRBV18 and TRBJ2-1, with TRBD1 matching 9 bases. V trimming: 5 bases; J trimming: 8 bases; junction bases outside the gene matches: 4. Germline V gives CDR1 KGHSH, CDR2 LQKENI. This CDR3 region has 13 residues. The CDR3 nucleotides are TGTGCCAGCTCAGTCCGACAGGGGGATGAGCAGTTCTTC. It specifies CASSVRQGDEQFF.

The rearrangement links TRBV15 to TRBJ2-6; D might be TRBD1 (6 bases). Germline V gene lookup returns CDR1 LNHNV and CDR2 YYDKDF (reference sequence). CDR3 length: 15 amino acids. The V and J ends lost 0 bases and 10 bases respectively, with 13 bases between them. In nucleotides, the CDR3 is TGTGCCACCAGCAGAGATCCCCCAGGGGTGAACGTCCTGACTTTC. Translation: CATSRDPPGVNVLTF.

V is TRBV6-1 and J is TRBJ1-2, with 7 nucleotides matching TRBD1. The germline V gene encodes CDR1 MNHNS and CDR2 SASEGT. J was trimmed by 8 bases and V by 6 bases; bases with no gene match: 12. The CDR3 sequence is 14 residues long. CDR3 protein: CASSLATGSEGYTF. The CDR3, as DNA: TGTGCCAGCAGCCTGGCGACAGGGTCAGAAGGCTACACCTTC.

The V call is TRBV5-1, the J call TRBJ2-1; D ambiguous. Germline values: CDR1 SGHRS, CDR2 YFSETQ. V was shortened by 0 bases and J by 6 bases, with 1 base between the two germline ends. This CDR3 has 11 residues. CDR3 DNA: TGCGCCAGCAGCTTGGCCAATGAGCAGTTCTTC. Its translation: CASSLANEQFF. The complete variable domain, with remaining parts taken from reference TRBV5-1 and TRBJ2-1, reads KAGVTQTPRYLIKTRGQQVTLSCSPISGHRSVSWYQQTPGQGLQFLFEYFSETQRNKGNFPGRFSGRQFSNSRSEMNVSTLELGDSALYLCASSLANEQFFGPGTRLTVL.

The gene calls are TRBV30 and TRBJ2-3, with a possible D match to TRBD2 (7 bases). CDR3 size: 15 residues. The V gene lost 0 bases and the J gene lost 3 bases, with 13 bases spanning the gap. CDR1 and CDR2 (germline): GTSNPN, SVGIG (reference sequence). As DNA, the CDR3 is TGTGCCTGGAGTGTGACGGCGGGGGCTACAGATACGCAGTATTTT. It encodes CAWSVTAGATDTQYF.